This entry lists 15 T cell receptor beta chains sequenced from one sample in a study of shared clonotypes between healthy human individuals. Data came from immunoSEQ multiplex PCR; TCRdb stores just in-frame clones and leaves some out. The sample consists of about 1.1 million clones, around 77% of them appearing once. Material: memory CD4+ T cells from PBMCs. Subset defined: CD45RA-negative fraction. The receptors derive from a man younger than 35 in good health. Some clones in this sample may be carry-over from other donors' samples.

The table lists this clone with a few counts. This chain links TRBV28 with TRBJ1-5, with 8 bases lining up with TRBD1. V was pared by 2 bases and J by 9 bases, with 6 bases of the junction left unmatched. The CDR3 length is 14 residues. Looked up from germline, CDR1 is MDHEN and CDR2 is SYDVKM. CDR3 residues: CASSLRAGGRPQHF. In DNA, the CDR3 is TGTGCCAGCAGTTTAAGGGCAGGGGGCCGGCCCCAGCATTTT.

This rearrangement joins TRBV27 to TRBJ2-5; 9 nucleotides match TRBD1. Per germline, CDR1 MNHEY and CDR2 SMNVEV (reference sequence). The CDR3 spans 14 residues. The junction had 6 bases not matched to a gene; V was cut back by 6 bases and J by 4 bases. The CDR3 sequence: CASSTTGGGETQYF. CDR3 in DNA: TGTGCCAGCAGCACGACAGGGGGTGGAGAGACCCAGTACTTC.

DNA of the CDR3: TGTGCCAGCGCCAGACAGACAGGGGGCTACGAGCAGTACTTC. Translating gives CASARQTGGYEQYF. The chain has TRBV6-5 and TRBJ2-7; 9 bases agree with TRBD1. The CDR3 sequence is 14 residues long. The V gene end was trimmed by 8 bases and the J gene end by 3 bases; junction bases not matched to a gene: 8. From germline, CDR1 is MNHEY and CDR2 SVGAGI.

This clone has just a few counts. This chain uses TRBV2 with TRBJ2-5; D possibly uses TRBD1 or TRBD2 (5 bases each). Germline assignment: CDR1 SNHLY and CDR2 FYNNEI. The length of the CDR3 is 12 residues. Trimming removed 10 bases at V and 5 bases at J, with 14 bases between. The CDR3 is CATKGTVETQYF. Here the CDR3 DNA reads TGTGCCACCAAGGGGACGGTGGAGACCCAGTACTTC.

The chain links TRBV28 to TRBJ2-2, with 7 bases aligning to TRBD2. Trimming at V came to 3 bases and at J to 0 bases, leaving 4 bases not matched to a gene. This CDR3 has 16 amino acids. CDR1 is MDHEN and CDR2 is SYDVKM in the germline V gene. CDR3 residues: CASSFSGLANTGELFF. The DNA for the CDR3 is TGTGCCAGCAGTTTTAGCGGACTAGCGAACACCGGGGAGCTGTTTTTT.

Of note for this clone: Other nucleotide sequences from this sample produce the same CDR3. This sequence joins TRBV29-1 and TRBJ2-4; 7 bases are shared with TRBD2. The J segment lost 1 base and the V segment lost 6 bases, leaving 0 bases of the junction unmatched. The CDR3 contains 12 residues. Germline V CDR1 and CDR2: SQVTM, ANQGSEA. The CDR3 here is CSVGGAKNIQYF. The CDR3 region has the DNA TGCAGCGTCGGGGGGGCCAAAAACATTCAGTACTTC.

The J gene is TRBJ1-4, the V gene TRBV30, with D unresolved. The V end lost 2 bases, the J end lost 8 bases, and 21 bases lay between the germline ends. This CDR3 has 16 residues. CDR1 and CDR2 (germline): GTSNPN, SVGIG (reference sequence). CDR3 loop: CAWSRERTILGEKLFF. CDR3 nucleotides: TGTGCCTGGAGTAGAGAGAGAACCATCCTTGGGGAAAAACTGTTTTTT.

The CDR3 is CAIGRDSNQPQHF. CDR3 DNA sequence: TGTGCCATTGGACGAGATAGCAATCAGCCCCAGCATTTT. V gene TRBV10-3 combines with J gene TRBJ1-5; no reliable D call. V shed 9 bases and J shed 0 bases, with 9 bases lying between them. This CDR3 region has 13 residues. Germline V CDR1 and CDR2: ENHRY, SYGVKD.

Only a few counts were recorded for this clone. Different DNA sequences within this sample yield the same CDR3. This chain joins TRBV6-6 and TRBJ2-3, with 8 bases identical to TRBD2. Trimming took 6 bases from V and 3 from J; bases not matched to a gene: 5. The CDR3 runs 14 residues. Germline V gene data show CDR1 as MNHNY and CDR2 as SVGAGI (reference sequence). The CDR3 spells CASSYREGTDTQYF. The CDR3 DNA sequence: TGTGCCAGCAGCTATCGGGAGGGTACAGATACGCAGTATTTT.

The chain employs TRBV10-2 and TRBJ1-2, with 7 positions matching TRBD1. Germline V gene lookup returns CDR1 WSHSY and CDR2 SAAADI. V dropped 8 bases and J dropped 8; count of bases not matched to a gene: 5. CDR3 size: 11 residues. The CDR3 region has the DNA TGCGCCAGCGCAGGGGGTCTCGGCTACACCTTC. Translation gives CASAGGLGYTF.

The J gene is TRBJ1-1, the V gene TRBV6-5; D is ambiguous. Per germline, CDR1 MNHEY and CDR2 SVGAGI. Trimming took off 6 bases at V and 1 base at J, with 12 bases between the two ends. The CDR3 has 14 amino acids. The CDR3 reads CASSRGVGNTEAFF. CDR3 bases: TGTGCCAGCAGCCGCGGGGTCGGGAACACTGAAGCTTTCTTT.

Note on this clone: Germline is not matched at one junction end, which may reflect a read error. V and J are TRBV7-2 and TRBJ1-1, with unresolved D. Germline CDR1 reads SGHTA; CDR2 reads FQGNSA. There are 13 residues in the CDR3. CDR3 residues: CASSLARVEEAFF. Here the CDR3 DNA reads TGTGCCAGCAGCCTAGCCCGAGTGGAGGAAGCTTTCTTT.

The rearrangement uses TRBV10-3 and TRBJ1-4, with TRBD1 identical over 9 bases. CDR3 length: 14 residues. J lost 5 bases, V lost 4 bases, and 2 bases had no gene match. Germline V CDR1 and CDR2: ENHRY, SYGVKD. The CDR3 DNA is TGTGCCATCAGTGGGGGACAGGGAAATGAAAAACTGTTTTTT. Its translation is CAISGGQGNEKLFF.

The rearrangement links TRBV5-4 to TRBJ2-1; the match to TRBD2 covers 9 bases. V trimming: 3 bases; J trimming: 6 bases; junction bases outside the gene matches: 10. The CDR3 is 16 amino acids. Germline loops: CDR1 SGHNT, CDR2 YYREEE (reference sequence). CDR3 coding DNA: TGTGCCAGCAGCTCCCGGGCGGGAGGGGAGATCAATGAGCAGTTCTTC. Its protein is CASSSRAGGEINEQFF.

With respect to this clone: The junction departs from the called germline gene at one end, perhaps through a read error. The V call is TRBV30, the J call TRBJ2-5, with D tentatively TRBD2 (5 bases). The CDR3 is 13 amino acids. The germline V gene has CDR1 GTSNPN and CDR2 SVGIG (reference sequence). DNA of the CDR3: TGTGCCTGGAGTCACGGCAGTAGGGAGACCAAGTACTTC. This translates into CAWSHGSRETKYF.